These 9 T cell receptor beta chains share one sample of origin, sequenced in a study of technical replicates of blood from a handful of donors. Repertoires were generated with immunoSEQ multiplex PCR, while TCRdb's copy carries only in-frame clones and drops some. Among just under 100,000 clones listed, 95% were seen once. The sequencing sample was made of T cells isolated from PBMCs. All receptors come from a human donor in good health.

V is TRBV2 and J is TRBJ1-2, with 7 nucleotides matching TRBD1. V shed 6 bases and J 5 bases; nucleotides not matched to a gene: 12. Germline V gene data show CDR1 as SNHLY and CDR2 as FYNNEI. This CDR3 has 15 residues. CDR3: CASSPQPTGIYGYTF. The DNA for the CDR3 is TGTGCCAGCAGCCCCCAACCGACAGGGATTTATGGCTACACCTTC.

J is TRBJ1-5 and V is TRBV30; D remains unclear. This CDR3 has 9 amino acids. V shed 5 bases and J shed 6 bases, with 2 bases lying between them. From germline, CDR1 is GTSNPN and CDR2 SVGIG (reference sequence). The CDR3 protein is CAWRQPQHF. The CDR3 nucleotides are TGTGCCTGGCGTCAGCCCCAGCATTTT.

The V gene is TRBV11-2, the J gene TRBJ2-7; D not resolved. Between the trimmed V and J ends, which lost 5 bases and 3 bases, there was a span of 14 bases. There are 14 residues in the CDR3. Germline V gene lookup returns CDR1 SGHAT and CDR2 FQNNGV. The CDR3 DNA sequence: TGTGCCAGCAGCCCCCTCGCTTACGGCTACGAGCAGTACTTC. The encoded protein is CASSPLAYGYEQYF.

CDR3 region: CASSQASSLAGFQNPYEQYF. DNA of the CDR3: TGTGCCAGCAGCCAAGCGAGTAGTCTAGCGGGATTTCAGAACCCCTACGAGCAGTACTTC. The chain recombines TRBV4-2 with TRBJ2-7; 9 bases are a match to TRBD2. Unmatched junction bases numbered 18, after V lost 1 base and J lost 2 bases. There are 20 residues in the CDR3. Germline lookup yields CDR1 LGHNA and CDR2 YNFKEQ.

This chain joins TRBV5-1 and TRBJ2-1; D might be TRBD1 (5 bases). The V end was cut by 4 bases, the J end by 1 base, with 30 bases between. Per the germline V gene, CDR1 is SGHRS and CDR2 is YFSETQ. This CDR3 has 21 amino acids. This CDR3 is CASSQPRIETVKWRSYNEQFF. The CDR3 DNA sequence: TGCGCCAGCAGCCAACCAAGGATCGAGACAGTCAAATGGAGATCCTACAATGAGCAGTTCTTC.

This chain links TRBV10-3 with TRBJ1-2; D gene unclear. The CDR3 has 12 residues. In germline, CDR1 is ENHRY, CDR2 SYGVKD. V lost 4 bases, J lost 2 bases, and 5 bases lay in between. The chain's CDR3 is CAISGQNYGYTF. CDR3 DNA: TGTGCCATCAGTGGCCAGAACTATGGCTACACCTTC.

The CDR3 nucleotides are TGCAGCGTTGTGGTGGGGCGATATGGCTACACCTTC. It codes for CSVVVGRYGYTF. This chain connects TRBV29-1 to TRBJ1-2, with D possibly matching TRBD1 (5 bases). Germline V gene sequence: CDR1 SQVTM, CDR2 ANQGSEA. The V end was cut by 4 bases, the J end by 5 bases, with 11 bases between. The CDR3 length is 12 residues.

V and J are TRBV5-8 and TRBJ2-7; TRBD1 agrees at 8 bases. Germline V CDR1 and CDR2: SGHTS, YDEGEE. Trimming took 2 bases from V and 4 from J; bases not matched to a gene: 5. This CDR3 is built from 14 residues. The CDR3 protein is CASSFRTGPYEQYF. CDR3 DNA: TGTGCCAGCAGCTTTCGGACAGGGCCTTACGAGCAGTACTTC.

This chain links TRBV7-2 with TRBJ2-7; 13 bases match TRBD2. Germline CDR1 SGHTA, CDR2 FQGNSA. V lost 5 bases and J lost 2; bases outside the gene matches: 12. CDR3 length equals 18 residues. In DNA form, the CDR3 reads TGTGCCAGCAGCCGGGGACTAGCGGGACGGGGGCGTCCCTACGAGCAGTACTTC. Translated: CASSRGLAGRGRPYEQYF.